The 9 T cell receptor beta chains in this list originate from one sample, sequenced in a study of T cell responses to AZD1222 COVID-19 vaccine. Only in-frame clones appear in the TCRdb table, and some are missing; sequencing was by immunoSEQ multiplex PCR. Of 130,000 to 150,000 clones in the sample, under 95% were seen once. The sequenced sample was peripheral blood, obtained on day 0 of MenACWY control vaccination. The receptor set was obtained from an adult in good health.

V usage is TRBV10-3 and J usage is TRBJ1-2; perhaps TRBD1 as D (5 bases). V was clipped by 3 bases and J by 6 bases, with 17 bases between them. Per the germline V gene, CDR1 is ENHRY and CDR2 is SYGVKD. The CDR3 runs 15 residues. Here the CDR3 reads CAISDKGRSIDGYTF. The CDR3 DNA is TGTGCCATCAGTGACAAGGGGAGAAGTATCGATGGCTACACCTTC.

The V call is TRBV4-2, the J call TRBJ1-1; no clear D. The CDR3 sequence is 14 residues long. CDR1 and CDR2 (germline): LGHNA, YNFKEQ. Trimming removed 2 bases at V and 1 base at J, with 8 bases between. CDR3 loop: CASSQSRENTEAFF. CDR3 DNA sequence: TGTGCCAGCAGCCAATCAAGGGAGAACACTGAAGCTTTCTTT.

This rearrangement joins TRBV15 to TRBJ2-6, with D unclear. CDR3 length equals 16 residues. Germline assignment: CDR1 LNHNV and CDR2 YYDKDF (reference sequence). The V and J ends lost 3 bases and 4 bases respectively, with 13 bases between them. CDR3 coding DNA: TGTGCCACCAGCAGGGACGTTACTGGGGGGGCCAACGTCCTGACTTTC. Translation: CATSRDVTGGANVLTF.

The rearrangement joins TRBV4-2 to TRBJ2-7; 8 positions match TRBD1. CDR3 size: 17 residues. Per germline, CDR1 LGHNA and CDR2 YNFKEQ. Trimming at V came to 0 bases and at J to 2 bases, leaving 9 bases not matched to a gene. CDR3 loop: CASSQDPGQGSPYEQYF. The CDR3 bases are TGTGCCAGCAGCCAAGATCCCGGACAGGGAAGTCCCTACGAGCAGTACTTC.

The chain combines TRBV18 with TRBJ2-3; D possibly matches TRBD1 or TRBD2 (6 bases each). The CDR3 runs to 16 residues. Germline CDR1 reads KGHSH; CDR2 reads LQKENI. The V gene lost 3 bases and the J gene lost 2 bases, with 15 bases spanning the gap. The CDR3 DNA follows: TGTGCCAGCTCACCGGCGGAGGGGGGCCCCACAGATACGCAGTATTTT. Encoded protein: CASSPAEGGPTDTQYF.

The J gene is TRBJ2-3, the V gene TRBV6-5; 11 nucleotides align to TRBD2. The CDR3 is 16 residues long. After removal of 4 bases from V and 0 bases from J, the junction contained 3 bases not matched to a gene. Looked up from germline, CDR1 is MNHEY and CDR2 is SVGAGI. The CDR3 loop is CASSLLAGVSTDTQYF. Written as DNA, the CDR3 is TGTGCCAGCAGTTTACTAGCGGGGGTTAGCACAGATACGCAGTATTTT.

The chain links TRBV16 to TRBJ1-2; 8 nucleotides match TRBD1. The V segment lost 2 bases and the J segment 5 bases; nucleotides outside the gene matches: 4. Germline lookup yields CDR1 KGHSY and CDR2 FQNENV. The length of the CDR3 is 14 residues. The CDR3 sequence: CASSQQYRGYGYTF. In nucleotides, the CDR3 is TGTGCCAGCAGCCAACAATACAGGGGGTATGGCTACACCTTC.

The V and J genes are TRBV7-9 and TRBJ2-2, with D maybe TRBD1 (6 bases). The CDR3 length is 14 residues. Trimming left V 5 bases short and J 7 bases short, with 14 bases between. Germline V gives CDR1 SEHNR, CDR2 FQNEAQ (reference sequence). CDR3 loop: CASSRSQGNGELFF. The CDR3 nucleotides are TGTGCCAGCAGCCGCTCACAGGGAAACGGGGAGCTGTTTTTT.

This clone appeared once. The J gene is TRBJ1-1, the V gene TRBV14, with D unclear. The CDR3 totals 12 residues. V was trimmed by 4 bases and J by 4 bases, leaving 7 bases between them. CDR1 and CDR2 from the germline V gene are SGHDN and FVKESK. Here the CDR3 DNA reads TGTGCCAGCAGCCGTGGGGTCACTGAAGCTTTCTTT. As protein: CASSRGVTEAFF.